This record concerns one T cell receptor beta chain sequence. The antigen is not known. The authors ran a second PCR of 7 to 11 cycles using a sample-barcoded 5' primer and a J-beta primer mix. TCRdb redid the calling of the 5' RACE reads with MiXCR, one entry per CDR3 protein. Of about 400,000 distinct CDR3 sequences listed, approximately 47% are singletons. This entry belongs to a study of blood T cells in healthy people across ages. Study-wide results and caveats: Among long-lived donors, naive CD4+ cells were more numerous and diversity higher than in aged donors. The study found TCR beta diversity correlated strongly with naive T cell percentage. Considered underestimates were the diversity estimates obtained from one million T cells.

Every participating donor contributed 8.5 to 10 milliliters of peripheral blood through a draw. The receptor was isolated from a man aged 60 to 69 in good health. The sample comprised blood.

The CDR3 DNA is TGTGCCAGCAGCTCTTTGGGCGGGACCCAGTACTTC. Its translation is CASSSLGGTQYF. This chain links TRBV3-1 with TRBJ2-5; D gene ambiguous. Germline V gives CDR1 LGHDT, CDR2 YNNKEL (reference sequence). The ends were cut back, 5 bases at V and 7 bases at J, with 11 bases in the middle. The length of the CDR3 is 12 residues.